Listed here are 19 T cell receptor beta chains from one sample, sequenced in a study of blood T cells in healthy people across ages. Primers used in a second PCR of about 6 to 11 cycles were a sample-barcoded 5' primer and a J-beta primer mix. TCRdb re-called the 5' RACE reads through MiXCR, storing one row per CDR3 protein. The sample holds around 650,000 distinct CDR3 sequences, 35% to 50% seen once. The sequenced sample consisted of blood. Receptors originate from a man of 80 years or more in good health.

There are a few counts of this clonotype. The rearrangement links TRBV4-2 to TRBJ2-6; either TRBD1 or TRBD2 may fit D (6 bases each). Trimming pared 4 bases from V and 0 bases from J, leaving 19 bases between. Germline V gene sequence: CDR1 LGHNA, CDR2 YNFKEQ. This CDR3 is 19 amino acids long. CDR3 nucleotide sequence: TGTGCCAGCAGCCCCACGACAGGCCCGCGGGGCTCTGGGGCCAACGTCCTGACTTTC. Its protein product is CASSPTTGPRGSGANVLTF.

This clonotype was seen a few times. The chain has TRBV24-1 and TRBJ2-3, with D unclear. Germline-derived CDR1 and CDR2 are KGHDR and SFDVKD. This CDR3 has 16 residues. With 1 base removed from V and 2 bases from J, the gap between germline ends came to 12 bases. For the CDR3, the DNA is TGTGCCACCAGTGATTTTGGGCGGCAGGCCACAGATACGCAGTATTTT. It translates to CATSDFGRQATDTQYF.

This clonotype came up a few times. The chain uses TRBV7-2 and TRBJ2-1; tentative D call: TRBD2 (6 bases). The CDR3 sequence is 14 residues long. Per the germline V gene, CDR1 is SGHTA and CDR2 is FQGNSA. V was shortened by 1 base and J by 6 bases, with 10 bases between the two germline ends. The CDR3 region is CASSLVGGINEQFF. CDR3 sequence (DNA): TGTGCCAGCAGCTTAGTGGGCGGGATCAATGAGCAGTTCTTC.

The chain recombines TRBV20-1 with TRBJ1-1; 7 bases are a match to TRBD1. The J segment lost 0 bases and the V segment lost 6 bases, leaving 10 bases of the junction unmatched. CDR3 size: 15 residues. CDR1 DFQATT and CDR2 SNEGSKA come from the germline V gene (reference sequence). CDR3 in amino acids: CSAETPGGMNTEAFF. CDR3 nucleotides: TGCAGTGCAGAGACCCCAGGGGGGATGAACACTGAAGCTTTCTTT.

This clonotype showed up just a few times. V and J are TRBV27 and TRBJ1-1; 7 bases fit TRBD1. V lost 4 bases, J lost 1 base, and 15 bases stayed unmatched. The CDR3 contains 18 residues. Germline V gene sequence: CDR1 MNHEY, CDR2 SMNVEV (reference sequence). The DNA of the CDR3 is TGTGCCAGCAGTTCCTTAAAACAGGGGAGGAGGGAGAACACTGAAGCTTTCTTT. The encoded protein is CASSSLKQGRRENTEAFF.

The chain joins TRBV7-2 to TRBJ2-1, with 7 nucleotides matching TRBD1. Trimming took 1 base from V and 4 from J; bases not matched to a gene: 7. Germline CDR1 reads SGHTA; CDR2 reads FQGNSA. The CDR3 sequence is 16 residues long. The CDR3 sequence: CASSLEGRGNYNEQFF. Here the CDR3 DNA reads TGTGCCAGCAGCTTAGAGGGCAGGGGGAATTACAATGAGCAGTTCTTC. Drawing the rest from reference TRBV7-2 and TRBJ2-1, the complete variable domain is GAGVSQSPSNKVTEKGKDVELRCDPISGHTALYWYRQSLGQGLEFLIYFQGNSAPDKSGLPSDRFSAERTGGSVSTLTIQRTQQEDSAVYLCASSLEGRGNYNEQFFGPGTRLTVL.

The chain recombines TRBV9 with TRBJ1-2; perhaps TRBD1 as D (6 bases). Germline V gene data show CDR1 as SGDLS and CDR2 as YYNGEE. V gave up 2 bases and J gave up 1 base, with 18 bases separating them. This CDR3 spans 17 amino acids. DNA of the CDR3: TGTGCCAGCAGCGTTTTACCGAGCGGGGACAATAACTATGGCTACACCTTC. Translated: CASSVLPSGDNNYGYTF.

Note on this clonotype: One end of the junction varies from germline; a read error may be responsible. The V and J genes are TRBV4-3 and TRBJ2-5; 8 bases are shared with TRBD1. CDR3 length: 15 amino acids. Germline V gene data show CDR1 as LGHNA and CDR2 as YSLEER. CDR3 in amino acids: CASSPRTGSQGTRYF. Written as DNA, the CDR3 is TGCGCCAGCAGCCCCAGGACAGGGAGCCAAGGGACCCGGTACTTC.

This clonotype has only a few counts. CDR3 sequence: CASSSHGQVQETQYF. CDR3 DNA sequence: TGTGCCAGCAGCTCCCACGGACAGGTCCAAGAGACCCAGTACTTC. The chain has TRBV7-8 and TRBJ2-5, with 7 bases that match TRBD1. Germline CDR1 reads SGHVS; CDR2 reads FQNEAQ. V was pared by 4 bases and J by 1 base, with 6 bases of the junction left unmatched. This CDR3 has 15 amino acids.

This clonotype was counted at least ten times. The rearrangement uses TRBV29-1 and TRBJ2-5; D is uncertain. The CDR3 consists of 11 residues. Between the trimmed V and J ends, which lost 3 bases and 5 bases, there was a span of 7 bases. From germline, CDR1 is SQVTM and CDR2 ANQGSEA. The chain's CDR3 is CSVDRVETQYF. The CDR3 coding sequence is TGCAGCGTTGACCGTGTGGAGACCCAGTACTTC. Together with reference TRBV29-1 and TRBJ2-5, the CDR3 gives the full variable domain: SAVISQKPSRDICQRGTSLTIQCQVDSQVTMMFWYRQQPGQSLTLIATANQGSEATYESGFVIDKFPISRPNLTFSTLTVSNMSPEDSSIYLCSVDRVETQYFGPGTRLLVL.

CDR3 region: CASSPVNSNQPQHF. CDR3 in DNA: TGTGCCAGTAGTCCCGTCAATAGCAATCAGCCCCAGCATTTT. The chain joins TRBV19 to TRBJ1-5; D is undetermined. V lost 5 bases to trimming and J lost 0 bases, with 8 bases between them. CDR3 length: 14 amino acids. In germline, CDR1 is LNHDA, CDR2 SQIVND (reference sequence). Full variable domain (rest looked up from reference TRBV19 and TRBJ1-5): DGGITQSPKYLFRKEGQNVTLSCEQNLNHDAMYWYRQDPGQGLRLIYYSQIVNDFQKGDIAEGYSVSREKKESFPLTVTSAQKNPTAFYLCASSPVNSNQPQHFGDGTRLSIL.

This clonotype was recorded many times. V gene TRBV11-2 combines with J gene TRBJ1-6; D unresolved. The V gene's germline CDR1 is SGHAT and CDR2 FQNNGV. The CDR3 consists of 17 residues. V lost 5 bases and J 0 bases, leaving 14 bases between the germline ends. CDR3 in amino acids: CASSNTRPISYNSPLHF. In nucleotides, the CDR3 is TGTGCCAGCAGCAACACCCGACCGATCTCCTATAATTCACCCCTCCACTTT.

The chain couples TRBV6-1 to TRBJ2-7; TRBD1 is a possible D gene (6 bases). Germline values: CDR1 MNHNS, CDR2 SASEGT. Trimming cost V 1 base and J 3 bases, with 7 bases left between them. CDR3 length: 13 amino acids. The CDR3 region has the DNA TGTGCCAGCAGTGAAGGGACAGTCTACGAGCAGTACTTC. It is translated as CASSEGTVYEQYF.

This clonotype was counted only a few times. In DNA, the CDR3 is TGTGCCAGCAGCTCGGGGACTAGGGTTGGCACCGGGGAGCTGTTTTTT. Amino acids: CASSSGTRVGTGELFF. J is TRBJ2-2 and V is TRBV7-3; 8 positions agree with TRBD2. V was pared by 4 bases and J by 4 bases, with 8 bases of the junction left unmatched. The CDR3 is 16 amino acids. From germline, CDR1 is SGHTA and CDR2 FQGTGA.

CDR3 amino acids: CASSQELGLAGELFF. Written as DNA, the CDR3 is TGCGCCAGCAGCCAAGAATTAGGGTTGGCCGGGGAGCTGTTTTTT. V and J are TRBV4-1 and TRBJ2-2; D is unresolved. V lost 0 bases and J 6 bases, leaving 11 bases between the germline ends. CDR3 length equals 15 residues. Per the germline V gene, CDR1 is MGHRA and CDR2 is YSYEKL.

The rearrangement joins TRBV27 to TRBJ2-1; 9 nucleotides line up with TRBD1. The CDR3 is 16 amino acids. The V gene end was trimmed by 1 base and the J gene end by 4 bases; junction bases not matched to a gene: 5. Germline V CDR1 and CDR2: MNHEY, SMNVEV (reference sequence). The CDR3 loop is CASSLLGTGSYNEQFF. As DNA, the CDR3 is TGTGCCAGCAGTTTATTGGGGACAGGGTCTTACAATGAGCAGTTCTTC.

The table lists this clonotype with many counts. The chain employs TRBV29-1 and TRBJ2-5; the match to TRBD2 covers 10 bases. V shed 4 bases and J 4 bases; nucleotides not matched to a gene: 0. This CDR3 region has 12 residues. From germline, CDR1 is SQVTM and CDR2 ANQGSEA. CDR3 DNA: TGCAGCGTTGCTAGCGGGGGAGAGACCCAGTACTTC. Its protein product is CSVASGGETQYF.

Notes on this clonotype: The junction shows a germline mismatch at one end, possibly a read error. This chain joins TRBV5-4 and TRBJ1-1, with D tentatively TRBD1 (5 bases). Germline V lookup: CDR1 SGHNT, CDR2 YYREEE (reference sequence). The CDR3 extends over 13 amino acids. In nucleotides, the CDR3 is TGTGCCTGCAGCGCAACAGGCTTCACTGAAGCTTTCTTT. Its protein is CACSATGFTEAFF.

This clonotype was found a few times. This chain uses TRBV4-2 with TRBJ2-1, with D hard to call. The CDR3 sequence is 15 residues long. The germline V gene has CDR1 LGHNA and CDR2 YNFKEQ. V was clipped by 0 bases and J by 9 bases, with 15 bases between them. Here the CDR3 reads CASSQDVILRGEQFF. CDR3 DNA sequence: TGTGCCAGCAGCCAAGATGTCATCCTACGTGGTGAGCAGTTCTTC.